This TCR beta chain originates from a study of PD-1 blockade in classical Hodgkin lymphoma. TCRdb's table, derived via immunoSEQ multiplex PCR, lists solely in-frame clones and lacks some. Found here are around 42,000 clones, over 55% of them singletons; the top ten hold 2.5% to 3.5%. Every patient was affected by relapse after autologous stem cell transplantation, while exposure to brentuximab vedotin was not uniform. The germline V gene has CDR1 SQVTM and CDR2 ANQGSEA. V was shortened by 1 base and J by 4 bases, with 16 bases between the two germline ends. The CDR3 length is 15 residues. This specimen consisted of peripheral blood mononuclear cells (PBMCs), obtained at baseline. The chain carries TRBV29-1 and TRBJ1-2; possibly TRBD1 for D (6 bases). The receptor was isolated from a human donor with classical Hodgkin lymphoma. The CDR3 region has the DNA TGCAGCGTTGAAGCAGGGGCGGTTTACGGCTATGGCTACACCTTC. It encodes CSVEAGAVYGYGYTF.